Each of the 18 T cell receptor beta chains below was sequenced from the same sample in a study of CD8+ T cells in alopecia areata. Noted treatment: oral pan-JAK inhibitor, 5-10 mg twice daily. As the sequencing template, cDNA was produced by extracting RNA and reverse transcribing it. The table came from immunoSEQ multiplex PCR; TCRdb's copy has only in-frame clones and leaves some out. The sample lists around 70,000 clones, roughly 30% seen once, with 14% to 15% in the top ten. Specimen: CD8+ T cells sorted from blood, collected at week 4, from a patient treated with tofacitinib. These receptors were collected from a human donor with alopecia areata.

This clone was counted between two and nine times. V is TRBV19 and J is TRBJ2-1; D is perhaps TRBD2 (7 bases). Germline V gives CDR1 LNHDA, CDR2 SQIVND (reference sequence). V was clipped by 7 bases and J by 9 bases, with 16 bases between them. This CDR3 comprises 13 residues. The CDR3 DNA sequence: TGTGCCAGTACCTGGGGGGGGCGTAGTGAGCAGTTCTTC. Its protein product is CASTWGGRSEQFF.

This clone was detected a few times. This chain uses TRBV5-6 with TRBJ2-7, with a possible D match to TRBD1 (6 bases). CDR3 length equals 14 residues. Germline V gene data show CDR1 as SGHDT and CDR2 as YYEEEE. V shed 0 bases and J shed 4 bases, with 11 bases lying between them. CDR3 bases: TGTGCCAGCAGCTTGGTTCCAGGGGCGTACGAGCAGTACTTC. Protein product: CASSLVPGAYEQYF.

This clone turned up a few times. This chain's CDR3 is CASSLNYGYTF. The CDR3, as DNA: TGTGCCAGCAGCTTGAACTATGGCTACACCTTC. The chain carries TRBV7-9 and TRBJ1-2, with unresolved D. The V end lost 3 bases, the J end lost 2 bases, and 1 base lay between the germline ends. Germline V gene data show CDR1 as SEHNR and CDR2 as FQNEAQ (reference sequence). The CDR3 is made up of 11 amino acids.

Written as DNA, the CDR3 is TGCGCCAGCACCGGAGGGGGAGGCAATGGCTACACCTTC. Protein product: CASTGGGGNGYTF. V and J are TRBV4-1 and TRBJ1-2, with TRBD1 as a possible D gene (6 bases). Germline CDR1 MGHRA, CDR2 YSYEKL. The CDR3 length is 13 residues. Trimming removed 7 bases from V and 6 bases from J, with 15 bases in between.

The chain couples TRBV12-5 to TRBJ2-7, with 8 bases matching TRBD1. CDR3 length equals 14 residues. V lost 5 bases to trimming and J lost 3 bases; unmatched junction nucleotides: 6. The V gene's germline CDR1 is LGHNT and CDR2 FRNRAP. The CDR3 region is CASGTGQGIYEQYF. CDR3 sequence (DNA): TGTGCTAGTGGTACAGGACAGGGTATCTACGAGCAGTACTTC.

The chain carries TRBV7-2 and TRBJ2-5; no clear D. In germline, CDR1 is SGHTA, CDR2 FQGNSA. V gave up 5 bases and J gave up 5 bases, with 15 bases separating them. There are 14 residues in the CDR3. DNA for the CDR3: TGTGCCAGCAGCCCCTCGGCTCAAAGGGAGACCCAGTACTTC. Residues: CASSPSAQRETQYF.

In nucleotides, the CDR3 is TGTGCCACCAGCAGAGTCCGTGCTGGGGCCAACGTCCTGACTTTC. Its translation: CATSRVRAGANVLTF. The V gene is TRBV15, the J gene TRBJ2-6; no clear D. V lost 1 base and J lost 2, with 6 bases in between. Germline loops: CDR1 LNHNV, CDR2 YYDKDF (reference sequence). CDR3 length equals 15 residues.

V usage is TRBV7-9 and J usage is TRBJ1-4, with 7 bases aligning to TRBD1. Germline CDR1 reads SEHNR; CDR2 reads FQNEAQ (reference sequence). CDR3 length: 17 residues. The ends lost 2 bases at V and 2 bases at J; junction bases unmatched: 8. CDR3 region: CASSLTGTDRTNEKLFF. CDR3 DNA: TGTGCCAGCAGCTTAACCGGGACAGACCGGACTAATGAAAAACTGTTTTTT.

CDR3 DNA sequence: TGTGCCAGCAGTTACACCGGAGGGGGGGGAGATACGCAGTATTTT. Its translation is CASSYTGGGGDTQYF. The chain is built from TRBV6-5 and TRBJ2-3; a weak D match, TRBD2 (7 bases). Germline CDR1 reads MNHEY; CDR2 reads SVGAGI. V was shortened by 2 bases and J by 5 bases, with 14 bases between the two germline ends. The CDR3 runs to 15 residues.

The chain is built from TRBV5-4 and TRBJ2-7; D not resolved. V gave up 4 bases and J gave up 2 bases, with 10 bases separating them. CDR3 length: 13 amino acids. Per the germline V gene, CDR1 is SGHNT and CDR2 is YYREEE (reference sequence). DNA for the CDR3: TGTGCCAGCAGCCAAGGACCTACCTACGAGCAGTACTTC. It translates to CASSQGPTYEQYF.

The rearrangement uses TRBV23-1 and TRBJ2-3; 10 nucleotides agree with TRBD2. TRBV23-1 is an ORF, with its function uncertain. This CDR3 contains 18 residues. V gave up 0 bases and J gave up 2 bases; unmatched junction bases: 8. CDR3 DNA: TGCGCCAGCAGTCAATCTCCGACTAGCGGGCCGATCACAGATACGCAGTATTTT. Its translation is CASSQSPTSGPITDTQYF.

The CDR3 here is CASSPDYRGDTQYF. The CDR3 region has the DNA TGTGCCAGCAGCCCAGACTACCGAGGCGATACGCAGTATTTT. This chain joins TRBV6-1 and TRBJ2-3; a weak D match, TRBD2 (5 bases). CDR1 is MNHNS, CDR2 SASEGT, per germline. Trimming removed 6 bases at V and 6 bases at J, with 16 bases between. The CDR3 contains 14 residues.

This clone was observed many times. Germline is not matched at one junction end, which may reflect a read error. Other DNA sequences within the sample encode an identical CDR3. The CDR3 DNA follows: TGCGCCAGCAGCCAAGAGGGTTCCAATGAGCAGTTCTTC. Protein product: CASSQEGSNEQFF. This chain joins TRBV9 and TRBJ2-1, with D possibly TRBD2 on 5 matching bases. CDR3 length: 13 residues. From germline, CDR1 is SGDLS and CDR2 YYNGEE.

The chain joins TRBV7-9 to TRBJ2-7; D uncertain. This CDR3 contains 12 residues. Germline CDR1 and CDR2: SEHNR and FQNEAQ (reference sequence). Trimming removed 4 bases at V and 0 bases at J, with 4 bases between. The CDR3: CASSYLSYEQYF. The CDR3 DNA reads as TGTGCCAGCAGCTACCTCTCCTACGAGCAGTACTTC. The complete variable domain, with remaining parts taken from reference TRBV7-9 and TRBJ2-7, reads DTGVSQNPRHKITKRGQNVTFRCDPISEHNRLYWYRQTLGQGPEFLTYFQNEAQLEKSRLLSDRFSAERPKGSFSTLEIQRTEQGDSAMYLCASSYLSYEQYFGPGTRLTVT.

The chain joins TRBV7-2 to TRBJ2-7; TRBD1 or TRBD2 may be the D gene (7 bases each). V gave up 5 bases and J gave up 5 bases, with 16 bases separating them. The CDR3 is made up of 14 amino acids. Germline lookup yields CDR1 SGHTA and CDR2 FQGNSA. The CDR3 spells CASSAQGGLDEQYF. The CDR3 DNA reads TGTGCCAGCAGCGCCCAGGGGGGGCTGGACGAGCAGTACTTC.

This clone was found a few times. CDR3 sequence: CSVLDSSGTEAFF. The CDR3 coding sequence is TGCAGCGTTCTTGACAGTAGCGGCACTGAAGCTTTCTTT. The J gene is TRBJ1-1, the V gene TRBV29-1, with a weak D call TRBD1 (5 bases). Germline V lookup: CDR1 SQVTM, CDR2 ANQGSEA. V was trimmed by 5 bases and J by 4 bases, leaving 14 bases between them. There are 13 residues in the CDR3.

The sample holds many counts of this clone. The rearrangement joins TRBV6-6 to TRBJ2-3; D possibly corresponds to TRBD2 (6 bases). The CDR3 extends over 14 amino acids. V lost 7 bases and J lost 0, with 11 bases in between. Germline CDR1 and CDR2: MNHNY and SVGAGI (reference sequence). CDR3 bases: TGTGCCAGCACACTAGCAGCAAGCACAGATACGCAGTATTTT. This sequence encodes CASTLAASTDTQYF.

V is TRBV5-4 and J is TRBJ1-5, with a possible D match to TRBD1 (5 bases). This CDR3 region has 15 residues. Germline V gene sequence: CDR1 SGHNT, CDR2 YYREEE (reference sequence). Trimming took off 0 bases at V and 3 bases at J, with 10 bases between the two ends. CDR3 in DNA: TGTGCCAGCAGCTTGGATGGGGCTCCCAATCAGCCCCAGCATTTT. It codes for CASSLDGAPNQPQHF.